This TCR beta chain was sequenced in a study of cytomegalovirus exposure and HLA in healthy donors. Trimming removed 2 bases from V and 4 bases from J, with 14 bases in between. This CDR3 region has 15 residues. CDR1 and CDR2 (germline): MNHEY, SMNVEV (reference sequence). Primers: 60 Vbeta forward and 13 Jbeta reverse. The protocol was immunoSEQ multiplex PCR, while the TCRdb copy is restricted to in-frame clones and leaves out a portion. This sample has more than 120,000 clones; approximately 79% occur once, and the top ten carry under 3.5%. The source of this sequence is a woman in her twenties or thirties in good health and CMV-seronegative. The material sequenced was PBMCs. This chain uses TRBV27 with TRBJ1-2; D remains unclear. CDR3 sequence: CASSLVAGAIYGYTF. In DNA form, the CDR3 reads TGTGCCAGCAGTTTAGTTGCGGGCGCGATCTATGGCTACACCTTC.